The sequence of this T cell receptor (beta chain) was determined in a study of blood T cell repertoires in COVID-19. The germline V gene has CDR1 MNHEY and CDR2 SVGAGI. This CDR3 has 14 amino acids. V was cut by 7 bases and J by 4 bases, with 16 bases left in between. The table came from immunoSEQ multiplex PCR; TCRdb's copy has only in-frame clones and leaves some out. The sample lists 30,000 to 40,000 clones; about nine tenths were seen once. This clone was counted a single time. This chain uses TRBV6-5 with TRBJ2-5; perhaps TRBD1 as D (5 bases). The sequence was collected from a man aged 50-59 years with active or convalescent COVID-19. The sample consisted of peripheral blood. CDR3 amino acids: CASTGQGRGETQYF. The DNA of the CDR3 is TGTGCCAGCACCGGGCAGGGTCGAGGAGAGACCCAGTACTTC.